This T cell receptor beta chain was found in a study of blood T cell repertoires in COVID-19. For the study at large: Samples taken during acute and convalescent COVID-19 were collected in the United States, Italy and Spain. T cells, B-cell-depleted T cells, or PBMCs supplied cDNA or gDNA.

The germline V gene has CDR1 SGHRS and CDR2 YFSETQ. The CDR3 extends over 13 amino acids. V was shortened by 5 bases and J by 10 bases, with 15 bases between the two germline ends. This clone was seen only a few times. Original data processing: Amplified reference gene primers provided the basis for estimating nucleated cell counts. Only in-frame clones appear in the TCRdb table, and some are missing; sequencing was by immunoSEQ multiplex PCR. V and J calls and clone size are as listed in that table; D and trimming were resolved from the DNA. The top ten clones hold roughly 5% of a sample with approximately 210,000 clones, 80% to 90% of them seen once.

This chain links TRBV5-1 with TRBJ2-2, with a tentative D call TRBD1 (5 bases). The sample comprised peripheral blood. This receptor was obtained from a woman aged 70-85 years with active or convalescent COVID-19. The CDR3 region is CASSWTPPTELFF. As DNA, the CDR3 is TGCGCCAGCAGTTGGACACCTCCCACGGAGCTGTTTTTT.